This TCR beta chain is from a study of response to subunit inactivated influenza vaccine. General study points: The authors suggested that few new T cells are recruited per seasonal influenza vaccination.

Germline V gene lookup returns CDR1 MDHEN and CDR2 SYDVKM. V dropped 7 bases and J dropped 3; count of bases not matched to a gene: 5. The CDR3 has 14 residues. TCRdb fed the RT-PCR reads into MiXCR, producing one record per CDR3 protein. This sample has more than 400,000 distinct CDR3 sequences, with 7.2% found just once. To note about this clonotype: Its specificity is unknown.

Sequenced material: PBMCs from blood, taken less than 30 months after vaccination. This chain connects TRBV28 to TRBJ1-4; 7 bases agree with TRBD1. This clonotype originated in a man aged 50 to 75 who received an inactivated influenza vaccine. The CDR3 region is CASMEGAANEKLFF. CDR3 nucleotide sequence: TGTGCCAGCATGGAGGGGGCCGCTAATGAAAAACTGTTTTTT.